This T cell receptor (beta chain) appears in the sequencing data of a study of shared clonotypes between healthy human individuals. Study details: Each donor's CD8 memory used one plate, CD8 naive two, each CD4 subset three.

Cells designated naive CD8 were CD45RO-negative and were positively selected for CCR7, with terminally differentiated effector memory CD45RA+ cells excluded. Clones were read by immunoSEQ multiplex PCR, and TCRdb kept only the in-frame ones, dropping some. Altogether about 1.9 million clones are present, 90% to 95% being singletons, with the ten largest covering approximately 1.7%. Germline loops: CDR1 MGHDK, CDR2 SYGVNS. This CDR3 contains 16 residues. Trimming took off 1 base at V and 2 bases at J, with 14 bases between the two ends. Notes on this clone: Its antigen is undetermined.

Findings and caveats of the study: Rarefaction exposed incomplete sorted-subset sequencing despite large depth.

This TCR derives from a man aged 18 to 29 in good health. Some clones in this sample may be carry-over from other donors' samples. Specimen: naive CD8+ T cells from PBMCs. This chain joins TRBV25-1 and TRBJ1-2; a possible D gene is TRBD1 (6 bases). CDR3 sequence: CASSESPLDSNYGYTF. The CDR3 bases are TGTGCCAGCAGTGAATCGCCCCTGGACAGCAACTATGGCTACACCTTC.